Below, one T cell receptor beta chain is given with its context. Two negative PCRs, clearance, or symptom resolution had been documented for recovered Cohort 3 donors. The data were produced by immunoSEQ multiplex PCR, yet TCRdb's version contains in-frame clones alone and is incomplete. This sample has roughly 130,000 clones, with over 80% found just once. This CDR3 region has 13 residues. In germline, CDR1 is SQVTM, CDR2 ANQGSEA. With 4 bases removed from V and 0 bases from J, the gap between germline ends came to 10 bases. These data belong to a study of blood T cell repertoires in COVID-19. The J gene is TRBJ2-7, the V gene TRBV29-1; TRBD2 is a possible D gene (6 bases). The sample taken for sequencing was PBMCs or T cells enriched from blood (not recorded which). The receptor's source is a woman in her thirties who had recovered from COVID-19. The CDR3 DNA is TGCAGCGTTGTGTGGGGGGACTCCTACGAGCAGTACTTC. It codes for CSVVWGDSYEQYF.